Following are 23 T cell receptor beta chains from one sample sequenced in a study of glioma-infiltrating T cells (dated by TCRdb to the mid-2010s). The listed sequencing device is Illumina MiSeq. TCR alpha and beta CDR3 regions were amplified with the iRepertoire nested amplicon-rescue multiplex PCR (arm-PCR) platform from RNA. TCRdb cleaned the public reads at Q25 with fastp, built clones with MiXCR and kept in-frame beta chains. Every entry covers one CDR3 protein and lists the most common genes and DNA from its rows. The sample records around 170,000 distinct CDR3 sequences, about 47% of which are singletons. The ten most abundant clones make up roughly 5.2% of the sample. The source material was glioma tissue, nonneoplastic brain tissue, or PBMCs (not recorded which). These receptors were obtained from a human donor with low-grade glioma or glioblastoma, undergoing nonglioma brain surgery, or in good health (not recorded which).

V gene TRBV6-1 combines with J gene TRBJ2-2; 7 bases align to TRBD1. The length of the CDR3 is 14 residues. Germline V gene lookup returns CDR1 MNHNS and CDR2 SASEGT. V lost 7 bases to trimming and J lost 10 bases; unmatched junction nucleotides: 12. CDR3 nucleotides: TGTGCCAGCACTCCGGACAGGCTCGCCGTGGAGCTGTTTTTT. Translated: CASTPDRLAVELFF.

This clonotype has just one count. A much larger clone sits a single nucleotide away, making a read error possible. The CDR3 carries no conserved terminal phenylalanine or tryptophan, so it likely arises from a read error. The chain has TRBV28 and TRBJ2-7; 11 nucleotides align to TRBD2. The CDR3 is 13 residues long. Germline CDR1 MDHEN, CDR2 SYDVKM. With V trimmed by 3 bases and J by 10 bases, 5 bases remained unmatched. In nucleotides, the CDR3 is TGTGCCAGCAGTTTGTTAGCGGGAGGGCCACAGTACATC. This codes for CASSLLAGGPQYI.

V usage is TRBV20-1 and J usage is TRBJ2-7, with TRBD2 matching over 8 bases. The V segment lost 5 bases and the J segment 4 bases; nucleotides outside the gene matches: 7. Germline CDR1 is DFQATT and CDR2 is SNEGSKA (reference sequence). This CDR3 has 13 residues. The CDR3 protein is CSAYPSGRYEQYF. In DNA, the CDR3 is TGCAGTGCTTATCCTAGCGGGCGGTACGAGCAGTACTTC.

Concerning this clonotype itself: An end of the junction differs from the germline gene, which may be a read error. The chain combines TRBV2 with TRBJ2-2, with 16 positions matching TRBD2. The germline V gene has CDR1 SNHLY and CDR2 FYNNEI. The CDR3 is 18 residues long. The CDR3 nucleotides are TGTGCCAGCCAGATCGGGACTAGCGGGAGGGCCAATTCCGGGGAGATGTTTTTT. Encoded protein: CASQIGTSGRANSGEMFF.

As to this clonotype: This may arise from a read error, as a much more abundant clone is one base away. This chain links TRBV7-2 with TRBJ1-5; unclear D gene. There are 15 residues in the CDR3. Trimming took 0 bases from V and 4 from J, leaving 10 bases between them. CDR1 is SGHTA and CDR2 is FQGNSA in the germline V gene. The chain's CDR3 is CASSLADHRNQPQHF. The CDR3 DNA reads as TGTGCCAGCAGCTTAGCAGATCATAGAAATCAGCCCCAGCATTTT.

This clonotype was seen a handful of times. V is TRBV2 and J is TRBJ1-4; D perhaps matches TRBD1 (5 bases). Germline values: CDR1 SNHLY, CDR2 FYNNEI. The CDR3 extends over 12 amino acids. V lost 5 bases to trimming and J lost 8 bases, with 9 bases between them. The CDR3: CASSKEGEKLFF. The CDR3 nucleotides read TGTGCCAGCAGTAAAGAGGGGGAAAAACTGTTTTTT.

The sample holds many counts of this clonotype. This chain uses TRBV7-8 with TRBJ2-3, with D unresolved. Trimming took off 1 base at V and 3 bases at J, with 5 bases between the two ends. CDR1 is SGHVS, CDR2 FQNEAQ, per germline. The CDR3 spans 13 residues. The CDR3 DNA is TGTGCCAGCAGCTTAGTGGAGACAGATACGCAGTATTTT. Encoded protein: CASSLVETDTQYF. Filled out from reference TRBV7-8 and TRBJ2-3, the complete variable domain reads GAGVSQSPRYKVAKRGQDVALRCDPISGHVSLFWYQQALGQGPEFLTYFQNEAQLDKSGLPSDRFFAERPEGSVSTLKIQRTQQEDSAVYLCASSLVETDTQYFGPGTRLTVL.

With respect to this clonotype: Just one base apart from a much larger clone, this may be a read error. The chain links TRBV6-2 or TRBV6-3 to TRBJ2-5; D might be TRBD2 (6 bases). CDR3 length equals 19 residues. The germline CDR1 and CDR2 sequences are MNHEY and SVGEGT. CDR3 bases: TGTGCCAGCGCAACGATCTATAGCGGAACCCATCTCACCCAAGAGGCCCAGTACTTC. Amino acid sequence: CASATIYSGTHLTQEAQYF.

As regards this clonotype: The germline gene is not matched at one end of the junction; a read error may be the cause. The CDR3 nucleotides are TGCGGTGCTAGAGATGATCGACACCCCGAGGACACTGAAGCTTTCTTC. Encoded protein: CGARDDRHPEDTEAFF. The chain uses TRBV20-1 and TRBJ1-1; tentative D call: TRBD1 (5 bases). Germline V gene sequence: CDR1 DFQATT, CDR2 SNEGSKA (reference sequence). This CDR3 comprises 16 residues.

Concerning this clonotype: A much larger clonotype is one base distant, so this may be a read error. This rearrangement joins TRBV20-1 to TRBJ2-3; tentative D call: TRBD2 (6 bases). V was trimmed by 5 bases and J by 9 bases, leaving 18 bases between them. Germline V gene data show CDR1 as DFQATT and CDR2 as SNEGSKA (reference sequence). This CDR3 contains 13 residues. CDR3 loop: CSAAGHSFGTQYF. CDR3 DNA sequence: TGCAGTGCTGCGGGGCATAGTTTCGGCACGCAGTATTTT.

Points on this clonotype: A much larger clone lies one base from this, so it may be a read error. The chain has TRBV6-1 and TRBJ2-2; D gene ambiguous. The germline CDR1 and CDR2 sequences are MNHNS and SASEGT. V was trimmed by 1 base and J by 4 bases, leaving 19 bases between them. CDR3 length: 18 amino acids. CDR3 region: CASSEVALYGKSTGELFF. CDR3 bases: TGTGCCAGCAGTGAAGTCGCCCTCTATGGAAAGTCCACCGGGGAGCTGTTTTTT.

In the case of this clonotype: A much larger clone is a single base away; this may be a read error. The chain couples TRBV2 to TRBJ2-3; 7 nucleotides agree with TRBD1. This CDR3 comprises 15 residues. V trimming: 5 bases; J trimming: 8 bases; junction bases outside the gene matches: 13. Germline V gene sequence: CDR1 SNHLY, CDR2 FYNNEI. The CDR3 loop reads CASSPDRSELGTQYF. In nucleotides, the CDR3 is TGTGCCAGCAGTCCGGACAGGTCAGAATTGGGTACGCAGTATTTT.

Of note for this clonotype: With a much larger clone just one base away, this may be a read error. The rearrangement links TRBV27 to TRBJ2-4, with a possible D match to TRBD2 (6 bases). The CDR3 is made up of 15 amino acids. V lost 6 bases, J lost 2 bases, and 14 bases lay in between. Looked up from germline, CDR1 is MNHEY and CDR2 is SMNVEV (reference sequence). The CDR3 bases are TGTGCCAGCAGCCCCCCGGGACTTTCCAAAAACATTCAGTACTTC. It encodes CASSPPGLSKNIQYF.

For this clonotype: With a much larger clone just one base away, this may be a read error. The conserved phenylalanine or tryptophan is not found at the CDR3 terminus, so this likely reflects a read error. This chain uses TRBV28 with TRBJ2-3; no definite D call. Germline V CDR1 and CDR2: MDHEN, SYDVKM. Trimming removed 3 bases from V and 4 bases from J, with 5 bases in between. This CDR3 is built from 12 residues. In DNA form, the CDR3 reads TGTGCCAGCAGTTTCCCGGCAGATACGCAGTATCTT. It encodes CASSFPADTQYL.

The chain links TRBV4-2 to TRBJ2-7; TRBD1 matches 8 bases. V lost 6 bases to trimming and J lost 3 bases; unmatched junction nucleotides: 7. Germline lookup yields CDR1 LGHNA and CDR2 YNFKEQ. The CDR3 is made up of 14 amino acids. The CDR3, as DNA: TGTGCCAGCAGACAATACAGGGGGAACTACGAGCAGTACTTC. Amino acid sequence: CASRQYRGNYEQYF.

In this sample, this clonotype turned up once. An end of the junction differs from the germline gene, which may be a read error. The chain uses TRBV3-1 and TRBJ1-5; TRBD1 agrees at 7 bases. Germline V gives CDR1 LGHDT, CDR2 YNNKEL (reference sequence). This CDR3 is built from 18 residues. The CDR3 loop reads CASSQDQGGQTSNQPKHF. CDR3 nucleotides: TGTGCCAGCAGCCAAGATCAGGGGGGCCAAACAAGCAATCAGCCCAAGCATTTT.

This clonotype was counted at least ten times. The chain employs TRBV2 and TRBJ2-3; no clear D. V dropped 6 bases and J dropped 4 bases, with 5 bases sitting between them. This CDR3 is built from 11 residues. Germline V gene lookup returns CDR1 SNHLY and CDR2 FYNNEI. The CDR3 DNA sequence: TGTGCCAGCAGACTATCAGATACGCAGTATTTT. Protein: CASRLSDTQYF.

Turning to this clonotype: A single base separates this from a much larger clone, so it may be a read error. The V gene is TRBV24-1, the J gene TRBJ2-1; D is perhaps TRBD1 (6 bases). This CDR3 has 14 residues. From germline, CDR1 is KGHDR and CDR2 SFDVKD. CDR3 sequence reads: CATSLDRTDNEKFF. CDR3 nucleotides: TGTGCCACCAGCCTCGACAGGACTGACAATGAGAAGTTCTTC.

V gene TRBV12-3 or TRBV12-4 combines with J gene TRBJ2-3; D gene unclear. This CDR3 contains 15 residues. The V end was cut by 5 bases, the J end by 0 bases, with 12 bases between. CDR3 sequence reads: CASSPYSTSTDTQYF. CDR3 DNA sequence: TGTGCCAGCAGTCCCTACTCTACTAGCACAGATACGCAGTATTTT.

A word on this clonotype: A read error is possible here, since a much larger clone lies one base away. This chain joins TRBV7-2 and TRBJ2-4, with D possibly TRBD2 on 5 matching bases. The V and J ends lost 5 bases and 9 bases respectively, with 20 bases between them. The CDR3 is made up of 15 amino acids. CDR1 is SGHTA and CDR2 is FQGNSA in the germline V gene. In DNA form, the CDR3 reads TGTGCCAGCAGCCGGGGTCTTCCCACGCAAGGCATTCAGTACTTC. Protein sequence: CASSRGLPTQGIQYF. Supplemented by reference TRBV7-2 and TRBJ2-4, the full variable domain reads GAGVSQSPSNKVTEKGKDVELRCDPISGHTALYWYRQSLGQGLEFLIYFQGNSAPDKSGLPSDRFSAERTGGSVSTLTIQRTQQEDSAVYLCASSRGLPTQGIQYFGAGTRLSVL.

This clonotype was picked up a small number of times. V usage is TRBV10-3 and J usage is TRBJ2-1; 15 nucleotides agree with TRBD2. In germline, CDR1 is ENHRY, CDR2 SYGVKD. The CDR3 has 17 residues. The V gene end was trimmed by 7 bases and the J gene end by 9 bases; junction bases not matched to a gene: 13. CDR3 coding DNA: TGTGCCATCACTACAGGACTAGCGGGAGGGCCCCTCAGTGAGCAGTTCTTC. It specifies CAITTGLAGGPLSEQFF.

V gene TRBV20-1 combines with J gene TRBJ2-3; no clear D. The length of the CDR3 is 15 residues. The V end lost 1 base, the J end lost 12 bases, and 23 bases lay between the germline ends. CDR1 is DFQATT and CDR2 is SNEGSKA in the germline V gene (reference sequence). CDR3 sequence (DNA): TGCAGTGCTAGAGGATCGACATACCCCACAGATAAACAGTATTTT. Translating it yields CSARGSTYPTDKQYF.

As concerns this clonotype: A much larger clone sits a single nucleotide away, making a read error possible. The chain is built from TRBV19 and TRBJ1-5; no reliable D call. Germline CDR1 and CDR2: LNHDA and SQIVND (reference sequence). The CDR3 is made up of 11 amino acids. The CDR3 loop is CASSNGQPKHF. The CDR3, as DNA: TGTGCCAGTAGTAACGGTCAGCCCAAGCATTTT.